This T cell receptor beta chain emerged from a study of CD8 T cells in Susac syndrome (dated by TCRdb to the late 2010s). With respect to the entire study: Among the Susac syndrome patients who were sequenced, clinically active disease was present in about six and clinical remission was observed in fewer than 10. Susac syndrome patients were therapy-naive, on corticosteroids (some also receiving IVIg), or on IVIg alone at blood withdrawal. Whether CD8+ T cell activation and differentiation in Susac syndrome was antigen driven was tested using repertoire sequencing.

RNA was extracted using the RNeasy kit, and 0.5 to 1 microgram was reverse transcribed with random hexamers. The immunoSEQ multiplex PCR assay, which covers 54 Vbeta and 13 Jbeta segments, was used to amplify TCR beta CDR3 regions. To correct PCR amplification bias, a synthetic template baseline was used for both primer optimization and computational correction. Turning to the authors' computational methods: Reads were annotated to V, D and J genes per IMGT and analyzed with immunoSEQ Analyzer, keeping only productive sequences. Clonality was computed as one minus Shannon entropy normalized by log2 of the number of productive unique sequences. Public and private clones were assessed among the 100 most prevalent clones of each patient and control. Clones were defined as Susac-specific when absent from the healthy and MS cohorts, from approximately 1,100 published viral clones and from other ImmuneACCESS disease sequences. Using fastp trimming at Q25 and MiXCR clonotype assembly, TCRdb reanalyzed the public sequencing data and kept in-frame beta chains. Each CDR3 protein gets just one entry, which takes the most common genes and DNA from the rows behind it. These V and J calls derive from TCRdb rather than the authors' analysis. For this sample the table gives roughly 200,000 distinct CDR3 sequences, of which about 94% were detected only once. The leading ten clones occupy around 0.095% of the sample.

CDR3 length: 16 amino acids, cysteine to phenylalanine. CDR3 DNA only is kept here, 48 bases in frame from base 1. The junction shows trimming of 5 bases on V and 5 bases on J, plus 21 bases between the germline ends. The germline V gene encodes CDR1 SGHTA and CDR2 FQGNSA. The research as a whole found: The TCR sequencing and HLA analysis was acknowledged to have included a relatively small number of individuals. In the CD4+ T cell repertoire of Susac syndrome patients, clonal expansion was not detected.

Peripheral blood CD8+ and CD4+ T cells from healthy donors, Susac syndrome patients and multiple sclerosis patients were profiled using high-throughput TCR beta sequencing. Recently defined diagnostic criteria for definite or probable disease were met by the Susac syndrome patients. CD8+ TEMRA cells were enriched by FACS, while bulk CD8+ and CD4+ T cells were purified by magnetic negative isolation. Blood was collected in EDTA tubes and processed within 24 hours, with PBMCs isolated through density gradient centrifugation. PBMCs intended for TCR sequencing were frozen in liquid nitrogen and were later thawed in a 37 degrees C water bath. Purity of sorted or isolated CD4+, CD8+ and CD8+ TEMRA cells was at least 90%. This clonotype appeared a few times. Its antigen is still unknown. The sample holds no much larger clone one base away, and base qualities are not on file.

The sequence is built from TRBV7-2 and TRBJ2-5; the D gene could be TRBD1 or TRBD2, each one agreeing over 6 bases. The clonotype comes from a human donor with Susac syndrome. Material: CD4+ T cells from PBMCs. For the CDR3, the sequence is CASSLNGGRSKETQYF. At the DNA level, the sequence is TGTGCCAGCAGCCTCAACGGGGGCCGAAGCAAGGAGACCCAGTACTTC.